What follows is one T cell receptor beta chain and its context. Clones were sequenced by immunoSEQ multiplex PCR, and TCRdb holds only the in-frame ones, with some missing. Of approximately 120,000 clones listed, approximately 86% are singletons. The data were taken from a study of T cell responses to AZD1222 COVID-19 vaccine. The length of the CDR3 is 14 residues. With 4 bases removed from V and 9 bases from J, the gap between germline ends came to 19 bases. Germline V gene sequence: CDR1 MGHRA, CDR2 YSYEKL. The TCR was taken from an adult who received the AZD1222 COVID-19 vaccine. The rearrangement links TRBV4-1 to TRBJ2-7; perhaps TRBD1 as D (5 bases). The sequencing used peripheral blood, collected 28 days after the second AZD1222 dose. The CDR3 DNA reads as TGCGCCAGCAGCCGTAGGAGACAGACGCAAGGGCAGTACTTC. It translates to CASSRRRQTQGQYF.